The source of this T cell receptor beta chain is a study of shared clonotypes between healthy human individuals. The naive CD8 fraction comprised CD45RO-negative cells positively selected for CCR7 and excluded terminally differentiated effector memory CD45RA+ cells. The CDR3 runs to 15 residues. The V gene lost 3 bases and the J gene lost 0 bases, with 10 bases spanning the gap. Germline CDR1 and CDR2: SGHAT and FQNNGV. Here immunoSEQ multiplex PCR was the method, and the copy in TCRdb shows in-frame clones only, minus some. The data show around 1.9 million clones, just under 95% seen once. With respect to this clone: Its antigen remains unknown.

Study-wide results and caveats: Sampling covered nothing but blood. Tissue TCR repertoires likely differ from those found in blood. Relative to their counterparts shared across all four donors, non-shared clonotypes exhibited diminished generation probabilities.

The TCR comes from a man younger than 35 in good health. Some clones in this sample may be carry-over from other donors' samples. This chain links TRBV11-2 with TRBJ2-3; D is unclear. Sequenced input: naive CD8+ T cells from PBMCs. CDR3 bases: TGTGCCAGCAGCTTGACTGGAACTAGCACAGATACGCAGTATTTT. Its protein product is CASSLTGTSTDTQYF.